These 32 T cell receptor beta chains came from one sample sequenced in a study of T-cell reconstitution after alpha-beta-depleted transplantation in children. Researchers prepared the TCRbeta library using unique molecular identifiers, the study reports. TCRdb reprocessed the PCR reads via MiXCR and lists one record per CDR3 protein. The sample carries about 600,000 distinct CDR3 sequences, more than 20% recorded once. Sequences were derived from PBMCs, mostly from graft donor cells, sampled 360 days after TCRalphabeta/CD19-depleted stem cell transplant. These receptor sequences come from a boy younger than two who had a stem cell transplant for acute myeloid leukemia, so the T cells may come from the graft donor.

V and J are TRBV12-3 or TRBV12-4 and TRBJ2-3; D is possibly TRBD1 or TRBD2 (5 bases each). The CDR3 spans 15 residues. V was shortened by 6 bases and J by 3 bases, with 16 bases between the two germline ends. The CDR3 region is CASRDSGWGTDTQYF. For the CDR3, the DNA is TGTGCCAGCAGGGACTCCGGGTGGGGGACAGATACGCAGTATTTT.

This clonotype came up many times. As DNA, the CDR3 is TGTGCCAGCAGTCTGCAGGGGCGACCCTACGAGCAGTACGTC. It translates to CASSLQGRPYEQYV. The chain carries TRBV28 and TRBJ2-7; D may be TRBD1 (6 bases). The germline CDR1 and CDR2 sequences are MDHEN and SYDVKM. The V gene lost 5 bases and the J gene lost 2 bases, with 13 bases spanning the gap. The CDR3 length is 14 residues.

This clonotype was detected ten times or more. The chain uses TRBV20-1 and TRBJ1-1; unclear D gene. Germline-derived CDR1 and CDR2 are DFQATT and SNEGSKA (reference sequence). The CDR3 sequence is 12 residues long. The V and J ends lost 4 bases and 3 bases respectively, with 9 bases between them. The CDR3 DNA reads TGCAGTGCTATCGGAGACTACACTGAAGCTTTCTTT. This translates into CSAIGDYTEAFF.

This clonotype was seen more than once but under ten times. The J gene is TRBJ1-1, the V gene TRBV29-1; D is undetermined. The CDR3 is 14 amino acids. Germline CDR1 SQVTM, CDR2 ANQGSEA. V lost 6 bases, J lost 3 bases, and 17 bases lay in between. The CDR3 DNA reads as TGCAGCGTCCTCCTCGGGGTTCTTGACACTGAAGCTTTCTTT. Its translation: CSVLLGVLDTEAFF.

This clonotype was seen a handful of times. The chain couples TRBV29-1 to TRBJ2-6; D is unclear. Germline loops: CDR1 SQVTM, CDR2 ANQGSEA. V gave up 6 bases and J gave up 0 bases, with 15 bases separating them. The CDR3 sequence is 16 residues long. The CDR3, as DNA: TGCAGCGTCCCCTCGGCAGCCCACTCTGGGGCCAACGTCCTGACTTTC. This codes for CSVPSAAHSGANVLTF.

The chain carries TRBV6-6 and TRBJ2-7; D might be TRBD2 (7 bases). Germline V gene sequence: CDR1 MNHNY, CDR2 SVGAGI (reference sequence). CDR3 size: 13 residues. Trimming shortened V by 6 bases and J by 2 bases, and 11 bases separated the two germline ends. DNA of the CDR3: TGTGCCAGCAGGGCGGGGGCCACCTACGAGCAGTACTTC. Translating it yields CASRAGATYEQYF.

V usage is TRBV7-6 and J usage is TRBJ2-3, with TRBD2 as a possible D gene (6 bases). Germline V CDR1 and CDR2: SGHVS, FNYEAQ. V was cut by 5 bases and J by 4 bases, with 16 bases left in between. The CDR3 sequence is 15 residues long. The CDR3 DNA is TGTGCCAGCAGCCCCTTTCCGGGGGAGTCAGATACGCAGTATTTT. Protein sequence: CASSPFPGESDTQYF.

The rearrangement uses TRBV5-6 and TRBJ2-2; no firm D call. The CDR3 runs to 16 residues. Trimming cost V 1 base and J 3 bases, with 13 bases left between them. Germline CDR1 reads SGHDT; CDR2 reads YYEEEE. The CDR3 protein is CASSLSSNFYTGELFF. The DNA for the CDR3 is TGTGCCAGCAGCTTGTCTAGTAACTTTTACACCGGGGAGCTGTTTTTT.

V usage is TRBV6-2 or TRBV6-3 and J usage is TRBJ2-1; 11 bases are a match to TRBD2. Germline values: CDR1 MNHEY, CDR2 SVGEGT. With 0 bases clipped from V and 0 bases from J, the junction kept 13 bases outside the gene matches. The CDR3 contains 21 residues. The CDR3 loop reads CASSYSSLLAGGKFSYNEQFF. In nucleotides, the CDR3 is TGTGCCAGCAGTTACTCCTCTCTCCTAGCGGGGGGCAAGTTCTCCTACAATGAGCAGTTCTTC.

CDR3 residues: CSARELAGAYTGELFF. In nucleotides, the CDR3 is TGCAGTGCTAGAGAACTAGCGGGGGCCTACACCGGGGAGCTGTTTTTT. V is TRBV20-1 and J is TRBJ2-2; 11 bases agree with TRBD2. The CDR3 loop spans 16 amino acids. Germline V CDR1 and CDR2: DFQATT, SNEGSKA (reference sequence). J lost 3 bases, V lost 0 bases, and 3 bases had no gene match.

This sequence joins TRBV15 and TRBJ2-3; the D is unclear. CDR1 and CDR2 (germline): LNHNV, YYDKDF (reference sequence). The CDR3 is 16 amino acids. Trimming took off 4 bases at V and 5 bases at J, with 19 bases between the two ends. CDR3 nucleotides: TGTGCCACCAGCAAGAGTGTGAGATCTGGCGGAGATACGCAGTATTTT. It yields the protein CATSKSVRSGGDTQYF.

This clonotype turned up a few times. CDR3 sequence (DNA): TGCAGCGTTGACCGCAGTGGGAACACCGGGGAGCTGTTTTTT. Its protein product is CSVDRSGNTGELFF. The chain combines TRBV29-1 with TRBJ2-2; D is unresolved. V gave up 3 bases and J gave up 1 base, with 9 bases separating them. CDR3 length: 14 amino acids. Germline V lookup: CDR1 SQVTM, CDR2 ANQGSEA.

The chain couples TRBV18 to TRBJ1-6, with TRBD1 matching over 9 bases. Trimming removed 2 bases from V and 9 bases from J; junction bases left unmatched: 5. The germline V gene has CDR1 KGHSH and CDR2 LQKENI. The CDR3 length is 15 residues. In nucleotides, the CDR3 is TGTGCCAGCTCACCAGGGACAGGGAGGAGTTCACCCCTCCACTTT. The encoded protein is CASSPGTGRSSPLHF.

The chain employs TRBV20-1 and TRBJ1-1, with D maybe TRBD1 (6 bases). Deletions cut 6 bases from V and 0 bases from J, with 26 bases between. This CDR3 is built from 18 residues. Germline V gene sequence: CDR1 DFQATT, CDR2 SNEGSKA (reference sequence). The CDR3 coding sequence is TGCAGTGCAAACCTCAGGGGTTACGCGTTAGGCGTGAACACTGAAGCTTTCTTT. This gives the protein CSANLRGYALGVNTEAFF.

This chain links TRBV5-5 with TRBJ2-1; 8 bases are shared with TRBD2. CDR3 length: 15 residues. The J segment lost 4 bases and the V segment lost 1 base, leaving 4 bases of the junction unmatched. The germline V gene has CDR1 SGHKS and CDR2 YYEKEE (reference sequence). The CDR3 coding sequence is TGTGCCAGCAGCTTGAGCCAGCGGGGGTACAATGAGCAGTTCTTC. This sequence encodes CASSLSQRGYNEQFF.

The gene calls are TRBV7-8 and TRBJ1-2, with 7 positions matching TRBD1. CDR1 is SGHVS, CDR2 FQNEAQ, per germline. J was trimmed by 4 bases and V by 5 bases; bases with no gene match: 4. The CDR3 spans 13 residues. CDR3 DNA: TGTGCCAGCAGCACCCGACAGGGCTATGGCTACACCTTC. It yields the protein CASSTRQGYGYTF.

A few counts support this clonotype. This chain uses TRBV25-1 with TRBJ2-7; 7 bases match TRBD2. Looked up from germline, CDR1 is MGHDK and CDR2 is SYGVNS. With 1 base clipped from V and 6 bases from J, the junction kept 3 bases outside the gene matches. The CDR3 has 13 residues. CDR3 sequence reads: CASSEWGGVEQYV. CDR3 nucleotide sequence: TGTGCCAGCAGTGAATGGGGGGGTGTCGAGCAGTACGTC.

This clonotype was detected once. The J gene is TRBJ2-4, the V gene TRBV20-1, with 9 bases fitting TRBD2. This CDR3 is 19 amino acids long. Losses at the gene ends were 6 bases for V and 1 base for J; bases not matched to a gene: 19. CDR1 is DFQATT and CDR2 is SNEGSKA in the germline V gene (reference sequence). CDR3 nucleotide sequence: TGCAGTGCGACATTCACGCGGGGGGGCCTGCTCTCGGCCAAAAACATTCAGTACTTC. Amino acids: CSATFTRGGLLSAKNIQYF.

This clonotype was observed many times. The V gene is TRBV4-3, the J gene TRBJ2-2, with 8 positions matching TRBD2. Germline CDR1 and CDR2: LGHNA and YSLEER. V shed 8 bases and J 4 bases; nucleotides not matched to a gene: 12. This CDR3 is built from 16 residues. The CDR3 DNA sequence: TGCGCCAGCTCACTTTTCGCTAGCGGGCCCACCGGGGAGCTGTTTTTT. Amino acid sequence: CASSLFASGPTGELFF.

The chain carries TRBV20-1 and TRBJ2-5; 7 bases line up with TRBD2. CDR1 is DFQATT and CDR2 is SNEGSKA in the germline V gene (reference sequence). Trimming cost V 0 bases and J 7 bases; bases outside gene matches: 5. This CDR3 comprises 13 residues. CDR3 nucleotides: TGCAGTGCTAGAGATATGGGGGGGTGGACCCAGTACTTC. Amino acid sequence: CSARDMGGWTQYF.

This clonotype was counted a few times. The chain employs TRBV10-3 and TRBJ2-1; 8 nucleotides line up with TRBD1. The germline V gene encodes CDR1 ENHRY and CDR2 SYGVKD. V shed 10 bases and J 8 bases; nucleotides not matched to a gene: 16. CDR3 length: 15 residues. The CDR3 protein is CATGEKGQGYDEQFF. The CDR3 nucleotides are TGTGCCACCGGGGAGAAAGGACAGGGTTACGATGAGCAGTTCTTC.

This clonotype was picked up a small number of times. The chain employs TRBV5-5 and TRBJ2-7, with 12 bases lining up with TRBD1. CDR1 is SGHKS, CDR2 YYEKEE, per germline (reference sequence). V shed 3 bases and J 4 bases; nucleotides not matched to a gene: 5. The CDR3 is 15 amino acids. The CDR3 protein is CASSYRDRGRYEQYV. The CDR3 bases are TGTGCCAGCAGCTACCGGGACAGGGGGCGATACGAGCAGTACGTC.

This clonotype was seen more than once but under ten times. The chain couples TRBV5-4 to TRBJ2-5; D might be TRBD2 (6 bases). The V end was cut by 3 bases, the J end by 2 bases, with 11 bases between. Germline CDR1 reads SGHNT; CDR2 reads YYREEE (reference sequence). This CDR3 has 14 residues. The CDR3 protein is CASSSGTFQETQYF. The CDR3 coding sequence is TGTGCCAGCAGCTCCGGGACTTTTCAAGAGACCCAGTACTTC.

The V and J genes are TRBV11-3 and TRBJ2-1; D call uncertain. V was trimmed by 5 bases and J by 4 bases, leaving 12 bases between them. CDR3 length equals 14 residues. Germline V lookup: CDR1 SGHNT, CDR2 YENEEA. CDR3 loop: CASSTETLYNEQFF. In nucleotides, the CDR3 is TGTGCCAGCAGCACGGAGACCTTGTACAATGAGCAGTTCTTC.

As regards this clonotype: Without the conserved terminal phenylalanine or tryptophan, this CDR3 likely stems from a read error. The chain recombines TRBV29-1 with TRBJ1-2; 9 bases agree with TRBD1. The V segment lost 4 bases and the J segment 4 bases; nucleotides outside the gene matches: 4. The CDR3 runs to 13 residues. Germline V gives CDR1 SQVTM, CDR2 ANQGSEA. The CDR3 sequence: CSVGGQGSYGYTC. CDR3 DNA sequence: TGCAGCGTTGGGGGACAGGGAAGCTATGGCTACACCTGC.

The chain is built from TRBV28 and TRBJ2-7, with 8 bases identical to TRBD1. The germline V gene has CDR1 MDHEN and CDR2 SYDVKM. The length of the CDR3 is 14 residues. Unmatched junction bases numbered 3, after V lost 5 bases and J lost 0 bases. The CDR3 is CASSRTGSSYEQYV. The CDR3 DNA reads as TGTGCCAGCAGTCGGACAGGGAGCTCCTACGAGCAGTACGTC.

V gene TRBV6-2 or TRBV6-3 combines with J gene TRBJ2-3; possibly TRBD2 for D (6 bases). V was cut by 6 bases and J by 3 bases, with 16 bases left in between. Germline-derived CDR1 and CDR2 are MNHEY and SVGEGT. This CDR3 spans 15 amino acids. The CDR3 nucleotides are TGTGCCAGCAGATCGAGCACGGGGAGGACAGATACGCAGTATTTT. As protein: CASRSSTGRTDTQYF.

The chain is built from TRBV5-1 and TRBJ2-1, with D perhaps TRBD2 (5 bases). The CDR3 spans 12 residues. V was clipped by 1 base and J by 9 bases, with 8 bases between them. Germline-derived CDR1 and CDR2 are SGHRS and YFSETQ. This CDR3 is CASSLTGVEQFF. The DNA for the CDR3 is TGCGCCAGCAGCTTGACCGGGGTTGAGCAGTTCTTC.

The V call is TRBV7-9, the J call TRBJ2-1; D is ambiguous. CDR1 is SEHNR and CDR2 is FQNEAQ in the germline V gene (reference sequence). V lost 2 bases, J lost 5 bases, and 7 bases lay in between. This CDR3 has 13 amino acids. CDR3 loop: CASSLFWNNEQFF. CDR3 in DNA: TGTGCCAGCAGCTTATTCTGGAACAATGAGCAGTTCTTC.

The CDR3 coding sequence is TGTGCCAGCTCACCACCGTGTTTCGCACCTCGTGATTGCGAGCAGTACTTC. Translation: CASSPPCFAPRDCEQYF. The chain has TRBV18 and TRBJ2-7; no firm D call. Per germline, CDR1 KGHSH and CDR2 LQKENI. V lost 0 bases and J lost 6, with 21 bases in between. The CDR3 loop spans 17 amino acids.

The V gene is TRBV15, the J gene TRBJ2-2; D is unresolved. V was cut by 0 bases and J by 7 bases, with 24 bases left in between. Germline assignment: CDR1 LNHNV and CDR2 YYDKDF (reference sequence). The CDR3 consists of 19 residues. The CDR3 here is CATSRDSLDGFSLYGELFF. The DNA of the CDR3 is TGTGCCACCAGCAGAGACAGCTTGGATGGATTTTCACTCTACGGGGAGCTGTTTTTT.

This clonotype turned up a few times. The CDR3 reads CASSEPPPNTGELFF. In DNA form, the CDR3 reads TGTGCCAGCAGCGAGCCCCCTCCGAACACCGGGGAGCTGTTTTTT. V and J are TRBV9 and TRBJ2-2; D gene uncertain. This CDR3 has 15 amino acids. V lost 3 bases, J lost 0 bases, and 9 bases lay in between. Germline CDR1 reads SGDLS; CDR2 reads YYNGEE. Looking up the rest from reference TRBV9 and TRBJ2-2 gives the full variable domain: DSGVTQTPKHLITATGQRVTLRCSPRSGDLSVYWYQQSLDQGLQFLIQYYNGEERAKGNILERFSAQQFPDLHSELNLSSLELGDSALYFCASSEPPPNTGELFFGEGSRLTVL.